The 7 T cell receptor beta chains presented below share a single source sample, sequenced in a study of blood T cell repertoires in COVID-19. Using immunoSEQ multiplex PCR, the repertoire was profiled, and TCRdb retains in-frame clones only, with some absent. The profile covers about 150,000 clones, with under 95% appearing a single time and roughly 0.54% taken by the ten largest. The sequenced sample was peripheral blood. These receptor sequences come from a man aged 45-65 years with acute or convalescent COVID-19.

This chain joins TRBV6-5 and TRBJ2-7, with D perhaps TRBD2 (5 bases). V dropped 8 bases and J dropped 0 bases, with 8 bases sitting between them. This CDR3 has 12 amino acids. Germline values: CDR1 MNHEY, CDR2 SVGAGI. Written as DNA, the CDR3 is TGTGCCAGCTCTGACTACTCCTACGAGCAGTACGTC. It translates to CASSDYSYEQYV.

This chain joins TRBV5-6 and TRBJ1-1; D is possibly TRBD1 (6 bases). The germline V gene encodes CDR1 SGHDT and CDR2 YYEEEE. The V gene lost 4 bases and the J gene lost 1 base, with 11 bases spanning the gap. This CDR3 has 14 residues. The CDR3 nucleotides read TGTGCCAGCAGCCATAAGACAGGGAACACTGAAGCTTTCTTT. As protein: CASSHKTGNTEAFF.

This chain uses TRBV29-1 with TRBJ1-2, with 12 bases that match TRBD1. Germline V gives CDR1 SQVTM, CDR2 ANQGSEA. CDR3 length: 13 amino acids. The ends lost 4 bases at V and 5 bases at J; junction bases unmatched: 2. The CDR3 region is CSVGGQGAYGYTF. The DNA of the CDR3 is TGCAGCGTTGGGGGACAGGGGGCTTATGGCTACACCTTC.

The chain uses TRBV3-1 (or the pseudogene TRBV3-2) and TRBJ1-3; D may be TRBD1 (5 bases). Germline values: CDR1 LGHDT, CDR2 YNNKEL (reference sequence). Trimming shortened V by 0 bases and J by 7 bases, and 13 bases separated the two germline ends. This CDR3 region has 15 residues. This CDR3 reads CASSQDPFPGNTIYF. Here the CDR3 DNA reads TGTGCCAGCAGCCAAGACCCCTTCCCAGGGAACACCATATATTTT.

The chain has TRBV30 and TRBJ2-5; 9 nucleotides match TRBD1. Looked up from germline, CDR1 is GTSNPN and CDR2 is SVGIG (reference sequence). The CDR3 sequence is 15 residues long. Trimming cost V 0 bases and J 4 bases; bases outside gene matches: 6. CDR3 bases: TGTGCCTGGAGTGTAGTTACAGGGGGCCGAGAGACCCAGTACTTC. Protein product: CAWSVVTGGRETQYF.

The V and J genes are TRBV11-3 and TRBJ1-1; no clear D. Trimming took 2 bases from V and 8 from J, leaving 21 bases between them. The CDR3 covers 16 residues. Germline assignment: CDR1 SGHNT and CDR2 YENEEA. The CDR3 protein is CASSLPPRPGWAEAFF. The CDR3 nucleotides read TGTGCCAGCAGCTTACCCCCGAGACCCGGTTGGGCAGAAGCTTTCTTT.

V and J are TRBV7-9 and TRBJ2-1, with TRBD1 identical over 8 bases. Germline CDR1 SEHNR, CDR2 FQNEAQ (reference sequence). The CDR3 contains 15 residues. The J segment lost 5 bases and the V segment lost 6 bases, leaving 9 bases of the junction unmatched. CDR3 nucleotide sequence: TGTGCCAGCAGTCCCAGTAAGGACAGGGACAATGAGCAGTTCTTC. This sequence encodes CASSPSKDRDNEQFF.